Below are 25 T cell receptor beta chains sequenced from a single sample in a study of OX40 agonist ivuxolimab in advanced cancers. Here immunoSEQ multiplex PCR was the method, and the copy in TCRdb shows in-frame clones only, minus some. Among about 110,000 clones listed, around 93% were seen once. The input for sequencing was CD4+ or CD8+ T cells sorted from blood, taken in a trial of the OX40 agonist ivuxolimab. These receptors originate from an adult with an advanced solid tumor such as melanoma, head and neck, liver or kidney cancer.

The chain carries TRBV4-1 and TRBJ2-3, with a weak D call TRBD1 (5 bases). CDR1 and CDR2 (germline): MGHRA, YSYEKL. V gave up 3 bases and J gave up 3 bases, with 10 bases separating them. The CDR3 is made up of 14 amino acids. The CDR3 spells CASSQRQPTDTQYF. The DNA for the CDR3 is TGCGCCAGCAGCCAGAGACAGCCGACAGATACGCAGTATTTT.

The chain links TRBV7-8 to TRBJ2-2; a possible D gene is TRBD1 (6 bases). Germline V gene sequence: CDR1 SGHVS, CDR2 FQNEAQ. Trimming cost V 5 bases and J 1 base, with 14 bases left between them. The CDR3 length is 16 residues. CDR3 residues: CASSITGSENTGELFF. CDR3 bases: TGTGCCAGCAGCATAACAGGGTCGGAGAACACCGGGGAGCTGTTTTTT.

Here the CDR3 reads CAWSGSSSAQHF. The DNA for the CDR3 is TGTGCCTGGAGTGGGTCTAGCTCAGCCCAGCATTTT. The rearrangement joins TRBV30 to TRBJ1-5, with D unclear. Trimming shortened V by 1 base and J by 11 bases, and 12 bases separated the two germline ends. Germline V gene lookup returns CDR1 GTSNPN and CDR2 SVGIG (reference sequence). The CDR3 extends over 12 amino acids. Variable domain in full (rest from reference TRBV30 and TRBJ1-5): SQTIHQWPATLVQPVGSPLSLECTVEGTSNPNLYWYRQAAGRGLQLLFYSVGIGQISSEVPQNLSASRPQDRQFILSSKKLLLSDSGFYLCAWSGSSSAQHFGDGTRLSIL.

The chain joins TRBV19 to TRBJ2-5, with 14 bases aligning to TRBD2. The CDR3 length is 17 residues. Germline loops: CDR1 LNHDA, CDR2 SQIVND (reference sequence). Germline trimming cut 5 bases from V and 0 bases from J; bases unmatched to any gene: 5. The CDR3 DNA sequence: TGTGCCAGTAGTTTAGGACTAGCGGGGGGCGACCAAGAGACCCAGTACTTC. Translating it yields CASSLGLAGGDQETQYF.

The chain carries TRBV6-1 and TRBJ2-7; D unresolved. V was trimmed by 5 bases and J by 2 bases, leaving 10 bases between them. The CDR3 is 13 amino acids. The germline gives CDR1 MNHNS, CDR2 SASEGT. As DNA, the CDR3 is TGTGCCAGCAGTCAGGCTCAACCCTACGAGCAGTACTTC. Protein: CASSQAQPYEQYF.

In its sample, this clone was seen once. This chain connects TRBV6-5 to TRBJ1-2; TRBD1 matches at 8 bases. V shed 2 bases, J shed 6 bases, and the junction held 5 bases outside the gene matches. The germline CDR1 and CDR2 sequences are MNHEY and SVGAGI. The CDR3 covers 14 residues. CDR3 bases: TGTGCCAGCAGTTACGACAGGGGTGCGGATGGCTACACCTTC. It yields the protein CASSYDRGADGYTF.

This sequence joins TRBV18 and TRBJ1-5, with D uncertain. From germline, CDR1 is KGHSH and CDR2 LQKENI. This CDR3 region has 13 residues. Trimming left V 5 bases short and J 4 bases short, with 9 bases between. The CDR3 DNA follows: TGTGCCAGCTCAAAGGACGGTAATCAGCCCCAGCATTTT. The encoded protein is CASSKDGNQPQHF.

This chain links TRBV27 with TRBJ1-2; 9 bases are a match to TRBD1. V shed 5 bases, J shed 4 bases, and the junction held 8 bases outside the gene matches. Germline V lookup: CDR1 MNHEY, CDR2 SMNVEV (reference sequence). The CDR3 covers 15 residues. The CDR3 bases are TGTGCCAGCAGTCCGGACAGGGGTTTCGCCTATGGCTACACCTTC. Translation gives CASSPDRGFAYGYTF.

V gene TRBV6-5 combines with J gene TRBJ2-5; the match to TRBD2 covers 7 bases. V dropped 6 bases and J dropped 1; count of bases not matched to a gene: 2. Germline values: CDR1 MNHEY, CDR2 SVGAGI. The CDR3 extends over 13 amino acids. Here the CDR3 reads CASRGTIQETQYF. CDR3 nucleotides: TGTGCCAGCAGGGGGACTATCCAAGAGACCCAGTACTTC.

This rearrangement joins TRBV18 to TRBJ2-2; TRBD1 matches 11 bases. The CDR3 has 15 amino acids. CDR1 and CDR2 (germline): KGHSH, LQKENI. V gave up 3 bases and J gave up 5 bases; unmatched junction bases: 2. CDR3 sequence reads: CASSPGQGETGELFF. DNA for the CDR3: TGTGCCAGCTCACCGGGACAGGGGGAAACCGGGGAGCTGTTTTTT.

The chain employs TRBV6-1 and TRBJ1-2; no clear D. Trimming pared 4 bases from V and 8 bases from J, leaving 14 bases between. Germline V gene lookup returns CDR1 MNHNS and CDR2 SASEGT. The CDR3 consists of 13 residues. The DNA of the CDR3 is TGTGCCAGCAGTGTAGGAACGGCTTTAGGCTACACCTTC. Its protein is CASSVGTALGYTF.

As to this clone: Other DNA variants within this sample encode the same CDR3. This sequence joins TRBV5-4 and TRBJ2-5; 10 nucleotides line up with TRBD1. In germline, CDR1 is SGHNT, CDR2 YYREEE (reference sequence). Trimming took 3 bases from V and 3 from J; bases not matched to a gene: 5. The CDR3 loop spans 15 amino acids. CDR3: CASSSGGTGEETQYF. The DNA of the CDR3 is TGTGCCAGCAGCTCAGGAGGGACAGGGGAAGAGACCCAGTACTTC. The full variable domain, completed using reference TRBV5-4 and TRBJ2-5, is ETGVTQSPTHLIKTRGQQVTLRCSSQSGHNTVSWYQQALGQGPQFIFQYYREEENGRGNFPPRFSGLQFPNYSSELNVNALELDDSALYLCASSSGGTGEETQYFGPGTRLLVL.

This clone was seen just once. The genes are TRBV5-6 and TRBJ1-4; the match to TRBD1 covers 8 bases. This CDR3 is built from 17 residues. The V and J ends lost 1 base and 8 bases, in that order; junction bases with no gene match: 13. Germline V gene data show CDR1 as SGHDT and CDR2 as YYEEEE. The DNA for the CDR3 is TGTGCCAGCAGCTTGCGGCAGGGGGCAACCTCTTTCGAAAAACTGTTTTTT. It yields the protein CASSLRQGATSFEKLFF.

This clone was recorded a few times. Here the CDR3 DNA reads TGTGCCAGCTCACCGGGACAGGCCTTTCGCTACACCTTC. The encoded protein is CASSPGQAFRYTF. The chain recombines TRBV27 with TRBJ1-2, with 8 positions matching TRBD1. The V gene's germline CDR1 is MNHEY and CDR2 SMNVEV (reference sequence). With 8 bases clipped from V and 9 bases from J, the junction kept 11 bases outside the gene matches. This CDR3 is built from 13 residues.

The chain uses TRBV9 and TRBJ2-1; 7 bases line up with TRBD2. V trimming: 4 bases; J trimming: 6 bases; junction bases outside the gene matches: 13. The CDR3 loop spans 16 amino acids. Germline V gene data show CDR1 as SGDLS and CDR2 as YYNGEE. CDR3 bases: TGTGCCAGCAGCCCCGACTTGCGCGGGAGCTCCAATGAGCAGTTCTTC. This encodes CASSPDLRGSSNEQFF.

The chain joins TRBV6-5 to TRBJ1-4, with 7 bases fitting TRBD1. CDR3 length: 15 residues. Germline V gene data show CDR1 as MNHEY and CDR2 as SVGAGI. With V trimmed by 6 bases and J by 5 bases, 9 bases remained unmatched. CDR3 nucleotide sequence: TGTGCCAGCAGCGCCAGGGGGTGGGGGAATGAAAAACTGTTTTTT. Its protein product is CASSARGWGNEKLFF.

The chain links TRBV6-1 to TRBJ2-2, with 7 bases aligning to TRBD1. The CDR3 spans 18 residues. CDR1 and CDR2 (germline): MNHNS, SASEGT. V shed 3 bases, J shed 1 base, and the junction held 11 bases outside the gene matches. The CDR3 here is CASSDPFRGRRNTGELFF. Here the CDR3 DNA reads TGTGCCAGCAGTGACCCCTTTAGGGGGCGGAGGAACACCGGGGAGCTGTTTTTT.

This chain joins TRBV4-1 and TRBJ2-7; maybe TRBD1 (5 bases). The CDR3 runs 15 residues. V dropped 0 bases and J dropped 3 bases, with 12 bases sitting between them. Germline V gene sequence: CDR1 MGHRA, CDR2 YSYEKL. This chain's CDR3 is CASSQDQLDSYEQYF. CDR3 nucleotides: TGCGCCAGCAGCCAAGATCAGTTAGACAGCTACGAGCAGTACTTC.

The chain recombines TRBV6-1 with TRBJ1-2, with a weak D call TRBD1 (6 bases). There are 18 residues in the CDR3. Germline V lookup: CDR1 MNHNS, CDR2 SASEGT. Trimming took off 3 bases at V and 2 bases at J, with 22 bases between the two ends. CDR3 in amino acids: CASSDLDSFGRGNYGYTF. CDR3 coding DNA: TGTGCCAGCAGTGACCTGGACAGTTTTGGCCGAGGCAACTATGGCTACACCTTC.

V is TRBV5-4 and J is TRBJ2-7, with TRBD1 matching over 7 bases. V was clipped by 3 bases and J by 4 bases; unmatched bases: 7. Germline V gene sequence: CDR1 SGHNT, CDR2 YYREEE (reference sequence). This CDR3 has 14 amino acids. The CDR3 bases are TGTGCCAGCAGCTACTCAGGGGACAGATACGAGCAGTACTTC. Translated: CASSYSGDRYEQYF.

The chain combines TRBV5-1 with TRBJ2-3; weak D call: TRBD1 (5 bases). There are 14 residues in the CDR3. V gave up 0 bases and J gave up 2 bases, with 7 bases separating them. CDR1 and CDR2 from the germline V gene are SGHRS and YFSETQ. The DNA for the CDR3 is TGCGCCAGCAGCTTGGAAGGGGACACAGATACGCAGTATTTT. Its protein product is CASSLEGDTDTQYF.

This clone was recorded once. V usage is TRBV19 and J usage is TRBJ1-4; D gene ambiguous. Germline CDR1 reads LNHDA; CDR2 reads SQIVND (reference sequence). Trimming shortened V by 0 bases and J by 3 bases, and 23 bases separated the two germline ends. The CDR3 spans 20 residues. The CDR3 loop reads CASSIDPVAGLGRSNEKLFF. The CDR3, as DNA: TGTGCCAGTAGTATAGATCCCGTAGCAGGACTAGGGCGGTCTAATGAAAAACTGTTTTTT.

The chain joins TRBV5-3 to TRBJ2-1, with 8 bases matching TRBD2. TRBV5-3 carries the ORF label, with uncertain function. J gave up 7 bases and V 3 bases, and 9 bases lay outside the gene matches. The CDR3 is 15 amino acids. The CDR3 region is CARSYCGLAGNEQFF. The CDR3 bases are TGTGCCAGAAGCTACTGCGGACTAGCCGGGAATGAGCAGTTCTTC.

The chain carries TRBV7-3 and TRBJ2-1; 12 bases fit TRBD2. CDR3 length: 15 residues. Trimming removed 3 bases from V and 7 bases from J; junction bases left unmatched: 4. Germline values: CDR1 SGHTA, CDR2 FQGTGA. The CDR3 nucleotides are TGTGCCAGCAGCTTGGGGACTAGCGGGCAAAATGAGCAGTTCTTC. It translates to CASSLGTSGQNEQFF.

The V call is TRBV7-8, the J call TRBJ2-2, with a possible D match to TRBD2 (5 bases). The V and J ends lost 3 bases and 4 bases respectively, with 18 bases between them. Germline CDR1 reads SGHVS; CDR2 reads FQNEAQ. The CDR3 sequence is 17 residues long. This CDR3 is CASSFAVAAGSTGELFF. The DNA for the CDR3 is TGTGCCAGCAGCTTCGCAGTCGCCGCTGGGAGCACCGGGGAGCTGTTTTTT.